A selection of T cell receptor beta chains follows, all from one sample in a study of blood T cell repertoires in COVID-19. Sequencing was performed with immunoSEQ multiplex PCR; in TCRdb, only in-frame clones are kept and a portion is missing. Found here are some 240,000 clones, 85% of them singletons; the top ten hold 5% to 8%. Specimen: PBMCs or T cells enriched from blood (not recorded which). These TCRs come from a woman aged 50 to 60 who had been exposed to COVID-19. The CDR3 runs from the conserved cysteine through the conserved F or W. Fields, in order: J gene, D gene, clone size, V gene, CDR3 protein, CDR3 DNA. A D gene is named only where the DNA matches it firmly. Some rows mark clone size as missing; the rest say once, few, many or name a class of expanded clone.

j_call: TRBJ2-1
d_call: TRBD1
clone_size: -
v_call: TRBV24-1
cdr3_aa: CATSDASRQGDEQFF
cdr3_nt: TGTGCCACCAGTGATGCGTCCAGACAGGGCGATGAGCAGTTCTTC

j_call: TRBJ2-3
d_call: TRBD2
clone_size: many
v_call: TRBV6-4
cdr3_aa: CASSASGSTDTQYF
cdr3_nt: TGTGCCAGCAGTGCTAGCGGTTCCACAGATACGCAGTATTTT

j_call: TRBJ1-1
d_call: TRBD1
clone_size: -
v_call: TRBV7-2
cdr3_aa: CASSSVLLGQALSGTEAFF
cdr3_nt: TGTGCCAGCAGCTCCGTCCTTTTGGGACAGGCCCTGAGTGGCACTGAAGCTTTCTTT

j_call: TRBJ1-1
d_call: -
clone_size: -
v_call: TRBV18
cdr3_aa: CASGGTGTEAFF
cdr3_nt: TGTGCCAGCGGCGGGACCGGCACTGAAGCTTTCTTT

j_call: TRBJ1-2
d_call: TRBD1
clone_size: -
v_call: TRBV7-8
cdr3_aa: CASSLGSGTGGNGYTF
cdr3_nt: TGTGCCAGCAGCTTAGGATCCGGGACAGGGGGCAATGGCTACACCTTC

j_call: TRBJ1-1
d_call: -
clone_size: -
v_call: TRBV25-1
cdr3_aa: CASRKMGGYTEAFF
cdr3_nt: TGTGCCAGCAGAAAAATGGGGGGTTACACTGAAGCTTTCTTT

j_call: TRBJ1-2
d_call: TRBD1
clone_size: -
v_call: TRBV27
cdr3_aa: CASRPFPGQIYGYTF
cdr3_nt: TGTGCCAGCAGGCCATTTCCGGGACAGATCTATGGCTACACCTTC

j_call: TRBJ1-5
d_call: -
clone_size: -
v_call: TRBV5-4
cdr3_aa: CASSLDPYSNQPQHF
cdr3_nt: TGTGCCAGCAGCTTAGATCCCTATAGCAATCAGCCCCAGCATTTT

j_call: TRBJ2-5
d_call: TRBD1
clone_size: -
v_call: TRBV4-3
cdr3_aa: CASSQDRGDSEETQYF
cdr3_nt: TGCGCCAGCAGCCAGGACAGGGGGGACAGTGAAGAGACCCAGTACTTC

j_call: TRBJ1-1
d_call: -
clone_size: -
v_call: TRBV20-1
cdr3_aa: CSAPGVAEAFF
cdr3_nt: TGCAGTGCTCCAGGGGTTGCTGAAGCTTTCTTT

j_call: TRBJ1-3
d_call: -
clone_size: -
v_call: TRBV11-2
cdr3_aa: CASSFPGLTSKAGNTIYF
cdr3_nt: TGTGCCAGCAGCTTTCCGGGACTGACATCGAAGGCTGGAAACACCATATATTTT

j_call: TRBJ2-1
d_call: -
clone_size: once
v_call: TRBV12-3/TRBV12-4
cdr3_aa: CASSYGVYNEQFF
cdr3_nt: TGTGCCAGCAGTTACGGGGTTTACAATGAGCAGTTCTTC

j_call: TRBJ2-3
d_call: TRBD2
clone_size: -
v_call: TRBV7-9
cdr3_aa: CASLAGGNTDTQYF
cdr3_nt: TGTGCCAGCTTAGCGGGGGGGAACACAGATACGCAGTATTTT

j_call: TRBJ2-5
d_call: TRBD2
clone_size: -
v_call: TRBV2
cdr3_aa: CASIEYISKRGPKTQYF
cdr3_nt: TGTGCCAGCATAGAGTACATATCCAAGCGGGGGCCCAAGACCCAGTACTTC

j_call: TRBJ1-4
d_call: -
clone_size: -
v_call: TRBV4-2
cdr3_aa: CASGVGPRDIDQKLFF
cdr3_nt: TGTGCCAGCGGGGTAGGACCCCGGGACATTGATCAAAAACTGTTTTTT

j_call: TRBJ1-2
d_call: TRBD1
clone_size: -
v_call: TRBV29-1
cdr3_aa: CSGETGNYGYTF
cdr3_nt: TGCAGCGGAGAGACAGGGAACTATGGCTACACCTTC

j_call: TRBJ1-1
d_call: -
clone_size: -
v_call: TRBV28
cdr3_aa: CASSSGAELGDTEAFF
cdr3_nt: TGTGCCAGCAGTTCAGGGGCCGAACTGGGGGACACTGAAGCTTTCTTT

j_call: TRBJ2-3
d_call: TRBD2
clone_size: -
v_call: TRBV5-1
cdr3_aa: CASRGGDTQYF
cdr3_nt: TGCGCCAGCAGGGGAGGGGATACGCAGTATTTT

j_call: TRBJ1-1
d_call: -
clone_size: -
v_call: TRBV5-1
cdr3_aa: CASSLGTGIWNTEAFF
cdr3_nt: TGCGCCAGCAGCTTGGGTACAGGGATTTGGAACACTGAAGCTTTCTTT

j_call: TRBJ2-2
d_call: TRBD1
clone_size: -
v_call: TRBV7-2
cdr3_aa: CASSIQGANTGELFF
cdr3_nt: TGTGCCAGCAGCATACAGGGGGCGAACACCGGGGAGCTGTTTTTT

j_call: TRBJ1-2
d_call: TRBD1
clone_size: few
v_call: TRBV9
cdr3_aa: CASSTLGQGAGYTF
cdr3_nt: TGTGCCAGCAGCACCCTAGGACAGGGGGCCGGCTACACCTTC

j_call: TRBJ1-2
d_call: -
clone_size: -
v_call: TRBV18
cdr3_aa: CASSPDRTNYGYTF
cdr3_nt: TGTGCCAGCTCGCCCGACAGGACTAACTATGGCTACACCTTC

j_call: TRBJ2-3
d_call: TRBD2
clone_size: -
v_call: TRBV6-2/TRBV6-3
cdr3_aa: CASSYSVARGGPADTQYF
cdr3_nt: TGTGCCAGCAGTTACAGCGTCGCGCGGGGGGGCCCGGCAGATACGCAGTATTTT

j_call: TRBJ2-1
d_call: -
clone_size: -
v_call: TRBV15
cdr3_aa: CATSRAYPAGASSYNEQFF
cdr3_nt: TGTGCCACCAGCAGAGCCTACCCTGCGGGGGCAAGCTCCTACAATGAGCAGTTCTTC

j_call: TRBJ1-2
d_call: TRBD1
clone_size: -
v_call: TRBV6-5
cdr3_aa: CASSSGQLLSYGYTF
cdr3_nt: TGTGCCAGCAGTTCGGGACAGCTTCTGTCCTATGGCTACACCTTC

j_call: TRBJ1-2
d_call: -
clone_size: few
v_call: TRBV28
cdr3_aa: CASSITGTQSYGYTF
cdr3_nt: TGTGCCAGCAGTATTACCGGGACTCAAAGCTATGGCTACACCTTC

j_call: TRBJ1-4
d_call: -
clone_size: -
v_call: TRBV28
cdr3_aa: CASSLVRLNEKLFF
cdr3_nt: TGTGCCAGCAGTTTAGTTAGATTAAATGAAAAACTGTTTTTT

j_call: TRBJ2-5
d_call: TRBD1
clone_size: -
v_call: TRBV11-2
cdr3_aa: CASSLLRQGRETQYF
cdr3_nt: TGTGCCAGCAGCTTACTGCGACAGGGGCGAGAGACCCAGTACTTC

j_call: TRBJ2-2
d_call: TRBD2
clone_size: -
v_call: TRBV19
cdr3_aa: CASSIVGLAGATGELFF
cdr3_nt: TGTGCCAGTAGTATAGTGGGACTAGCGGGGGCCACCGGGGAGCTGTTTTTT

j_call: TRBJ2-1
d_call: -
clone_size: -
v_call: TRBV7-2
cdr3_aa: CASSLDSRRNNEQFF
cdr3_nt: TGTGCCAGCAGCTTAGATTCAAGGAGGAACAATGAGCAGTTCTTC

j_call: TRBJ1-1
d_call: -
clone_size: -
v_call: TRBV6-5
cdr3_aa: CASSLADTEAFF
cdr3_nt: TGTGCCAGCAGTCTGGCTGACACTGAAGCTTTCTTT

j_call: TRBJ2-3
d_call: TRBD1
clone_size: -
v_call: TRBV7-2
cdr3_aa: CASSPGQLNQPYF
cdr3_nt: TGTGCCAGCAGCCCGGGACAGCTTAATCAACCGTATTTT

j_call: TRBJ2-6
d_call: -
clone_size: -
v_call: TRBV3-1/TRBV3-2
cdr3_aa: CASSQRQPRSGANVLTF
cdr3_nt: TGTGCCAGCAGCCAGAGACAGCCCCGCTCTGGGGCCAACGTCCTGACTTTC

j_call: TRBJ2-7
d_call: -
clone_size: -
v_call: TRBV28
cdr3_aa: CASSFFSGNYEQYF
cdr3_nt: TGTGCCAGCAGTTTTTTTAGCGGAAACTACGAGCAGTACTTC

j_call: TRBJ2-7
d_call: -
clone_size: once
v_call: TRBV12-3/TRBV12-4
cdr3_aa: CASSGRVDYEQYF
cdr3_nt: TGTGCCAGCAGTGGTCGCGTAGACTACGAGCAGTACTTC